Listed here are 27 T cell receptor beta chains from one sample, sequenced in a study of shared clonotypes between healthy human individuals. Only in-frame clones appear in the TCRdb table, and some are missing; sequencing was by immunoSEQ multiplex PCR. The data hold over a million clones, with about four fifths observed a single time. Sequencing was done on a sample of memory CD4+ T cells from PBMCs. Subset noted: CD45RA-negative fraction. These receptors all stem from a man between 18 and 29 years old in good health. Some clones in this sample may be carry-over from other donors' samples.

This rearrangement joins TRBV30 to TRBJ2-5, with D perhaps TRBD1 (6 bases). The closer fit of TRBJ2-7 to the DNA end suggests the J call may be wrong. This CDR3 is 12 amino acids long. CDR1 GTSNPN and CDR2 SVGIG come from the germline V gene (reference sequence). CDR3 protein: CAWSPRGYEQYF. CDR3 bases: TGTGCCTGGAGCCCCAGGGGTTACGAGCAGTACTTC.

The V gene is TRBV14, the J gene TRBJ2-2; the D is unclear. The CDR3 length is 14 residues. V lost 5 bases to trimming and J lost 2 bases, with 9 bases between them. Germline V gene sequence: CDR1 SGHDN, CDR2 FVKESK. The CDR3 is CASSKVANTGELFF. The CDR3 DNA sequence: TGTGCCAGCAGCAAGGTTGCAAACACCGGGGAGCTGTTTTTT.

This clone was observed a few times. Different DNA sequences within this sample yield the same CDR3. The V call is TRBV7-9, the J call TRBJ1-5, with D possibly being TRBD1 (5 bases). V was trimmed by 5 bases and J by 2 bases, leaving 10 bases between them. This CDR3 spans 14 amino acids. CDR1 is SEHNR, CDR2 FQNEAQ, per germline (reference sequence). In DNA, the CDR3 is TGTGCCAGCAGCCCGGGGGGTGGCAATCAGCCCCAGCATTTT. Protein sequence: CASSPGGGNQPQHF.

The gene calls are TRBV7-3 and TRBJ2-5, with TRBD2 matching 13 bases. CDR1 is SGHTA and CDR2 is FQGTGA in the germline V gene. J gave up 2 bases and V 3 bases, and 3 bases lay outside the gene matches. The CDR3 loop spans 16 amino acids. CDR3: CASSLGLAGRQETQYF. The DNA for the CDR3 is TGTGCCAGCAGCTTGGGACTAGCGGGACGACAAGAGACCCAGTACTTC.

This clone was seen just once. CDR3 protein: CASTRNERGIYGYTF. CDR3 bases: TGTGCCAGCACTCGAAACGAGCGGGGGATCTATGGCTACACCTTC. The chain carries TRBV5-6 and TRBJ1-2; possibly TRBD1 for D (5 bases). This CDR3 has 15 amino acids. V lost 6 bases to trimming and J lost 4 bases, with 19 bases between them. The germline V gene has CDR1 SGHDT and CDR2 YYEEEE.

The gene calls are TRBV7-9 and TRBJ1-3, with no clear D. The V gene lost 11 bases and the J gene lost 4 bases, with 12 bases spanning the gap. The CDR3 contains 12 residues. CDR1 and CDR2 from the germline V gene are SEHNR and FQNEAQ (reference sequence). The CDR3 loop reads CAVGTEGNTIYF. As DNA, the CDR3 is TGTGCCGTCGGAACGGAAGGAAACACCATATATTTT.

This clone was seen only once. The CDR3 bases are TGTGCCAGCAGCTTAAGGTTTTCGGGAGGTTACAATGAGCAGTTCTTC. It codes for CASSLRFSGGYNEQFF. This chain connects TRBV11-2 to TRBJ2-1; 7 bases align to TRBD2. J gave up 4 bases and V 2 bases, and 8 bases lay outside the gene matches. The CDR3 has 16 residues. Germline CDR1 is SGHAT and CDR2 is FQNNGV.

V usage is TRBV15 and J usage is TRBJ1-5, with TRBD1 identical over 10 bases. Per the germline V gene, CDR1 is LNHNV and CDR2 is YYDKDF (reference sequence). Trimming at V came to 1 base and at J to 6 bases, leaving 6 bases not matched to a gene. The CDR3 is made up of 16 amino acids. CDR3 sequence: CATSRGGTGVGQPQHF. DNA for the CDR3: TGTGCCACCAGCAGAGGAGGGACAGGGGTGGGTCAGCCCCAGCATTTT.

The chain carries TRBV7-2 and TRBJ2-3; no clear D. There are 12 residues in the CDR3. Germline V gene data show CDR1 as SGHTA and CDR2 as FQGNSA. V gave up 3 bases and J gave up 5 bases, with 6 bases separating them. CDR3 in DNA: TGTGCCAGCAGCTTCTATGAAGATACGCAGTATTTT. Translation gives CASSFYEDTQYF. The full variable domain, rest sourced from reference TRBV7-2 and TRBJ2-3, is GAGVSQSPSNKVTEKGKDVELRCDPISGHTALYWYRQSLGQGLEFLIYFQGNSAPDKSGLPSDRFSAERTGGSVSTLTIQRTQQEDSAVYLCASSFYEDTQYFGPGTRLTVL.

This clone occurred a few times. The chain is built from TRBV7-2 and TRBJ1-5, with D hard to call. This CDR3 contains 15 residues. Germline V gene data show CDR1 as SGHTA and CDR2 as FQGNSA. Trimming took off 5 bases at V and 4 bases at J, with 15 bases between the two ends. CDR3 loop: CASSPESGKNQPQHF. In DNA form, the CDR3 reads TGTGCCAGCAGCCCCGAGTCGGGGAAAAATCAGCCCCAGCATTTT. Based on the CDR3 plus reference TRBV7-2 and TRBJ1-5, the full variable domain is GAGVSQSPSNKVTEKGKDVELRCDPISGHTALYWYRQSLGQGLEFLIYFQGNSAPDKSGLPSDRFSAERTGGSVSTLTIQRTQQEDSAVYLCASSPESGKNQPQHFGDGTRLSIL.

As regards this clone: One end of the junction is discordant with germline, which a read error may explain. Other DNA sequences in this specimen translate into the identical CDR3. This rearrangement joins TRBV29-1 to TRBJ1-2; D gene uncertain. The CDR3 runs 12 residues. The germline gives CDR1 SQVTM, CDR2 ANQGSEA. CDR3 DNA sequence: TGCAGCGCCACAGAACACCCCTATGGCTATACCTTC. Translation gives CSATEHPYGYTF.

V gene TRBV28 combines with J gene TRBJ1-2; D is unresolved. The germline V and J ends were trimmed by 6 bases and 3 bases, with 17 bases remaining between them. Germline loops: CDR1 MDHEN, CDR2 SYDVKM. The CDR3 is made up of 15 amino acids. CDR3 loop: CASSPTTGFYYGYTF. The DNA of the CDR3 is TGTGCCAGCAGCCCCACCACGGGTTTCTACTATGGCTACACCTTC.

In the case of this clone: A read error may be the cause here, since a much bigger clone is one base away. The chain couples TRBV29-1 to TRBJ2-3, with a possible D match to TRBD2 (5 bases). Germline loops: CDR1 SQVTM, CDR2 ANQGSEA. The CDR3 has 11 amino acids. The V and J ends lost 4 bases and 3 bases respectively, with 5 bases between them. CDR3 in amino acids: CSVGRTDTQYF. The DNA of the CDR3 is TGCAGCGTTGGGAGGACAGATACGCAGTATTTT.

The chain has TRBV25-1 and TRBJ1-3; TRBD1 matches at 11 bases. From germline, CDR1 is MGHDK and CDR2 SYGVNS. CDR3 length: 18 residues. V was pared by 5 bases and J by 0 bases, with 9 bases of the junction left unmatched. The CDR3, as DNA: TGTGCCAGCAGTAATCGCCCCGGGACAGGGGGCTCTGGAAACACCATATATTTT. Its protein product is CASSNRPGTGGSGNTIYF.

A few counts support this clone. The rearrangement joins TRBV30 to TRBJ1-2; weak D call: TRBD1 (5 bases). V was shortened by 1 base and J by 5 bases, with 11 bases between the two germline ends. In germline, CDR1 is GTSNPN, CDR2 SVGIG (reference sequence). This CDR3 comprises 13 residues. CDR3 nucleotides: TGTGCCTGGAGTGGGACAAGCATTTATGGCTACACCTTC. Translation: CAWSGTSIYGYTF.

This chain uses TRBV2 with TRBJ1-6, with TRBD1 identical over 7 bases. Germline V gene sequence: CDR1 SNHLY, CDR2 FYNNEI. This CDR3 comprises 14 residues. With 8 bases clipped from V and 6 bases from J, the junction kept 7 bases outside the gene matches. DNA of the CDR3: TGTGCCAGCGGATCCGGGACAGCTAATTCACCCCTCCACTTT. Translation gives CASGSGTANSPLHF. Filled out from reference TRBV2 and TRBJ1-6, the complete variable domain reads EPEVTQTPSHQVTQMGQEVILRCVPISNHLYFYWYRQILGQKVEFLVSFYNNEISEKSEIFDDQFSVERPDGSNFTLKIRSTKLEDSAMYFCASGSGTANSPLHFGNGTRLTVT.

V gene TRBV9 combines with J gene TRBJ2-3; D might be TRBD2 (7 bases). With 3 bases removed from V and 0 bases from J, the gap between germline ends came to 17 bases. Germline V CDR1 and CDR2: SGDLS, YYNGEE. This CDR3 spans 17 amino acids. In DNA form, the CDR3 reads TGTGCCAGCAGCGCCCGGGCGGGGGCGTCTAGCACAGATACGCAGTATTTT. Its translation is CASSARAGASSTDTQYF.

This sequence joins TRBV5-4 and TRBJ2-2, with 7 nucleotides matching TRBD1. CDR3 size: 14 residues. J was trimmed by 2 bases and V by 7 bases; bases with no gene match: 5. CDR1 is SGHNT, CDR2 YYREEE, per germline (reference sequence). This chain's CDR3 is CASATGINTGELFF. In nucleotides, the CDR3 is TGTGCCAGCGCGACAGGGATTAACACCGGGGAGCTGTTTTTT. Looking up the rest from reference TRBV5-4 and TRBJ2-2 gives the full variable domain: ETGVTQSPTHLIKTRGQQVTLRCSSQSGHNTVSWYQQALGQGPQFIFQYYREEENGRGNFPPRFSGLQFPNYSSELNVNALELDDSALYLCASATGINTGELFFGEGSRLTVL.

This clone was found once. Other DNA sequences in this specimen translate into the identical CDR3. The V gene is TRBV5-1, the J gene TRBJ2-1, with 11 bases that match TRBD2. Germline loops: CDR1 SGHRS, CDR2 YFSETQ. The CDR3 spans 15 residues. Unmatched junction bases numbered 7, after V lost 7 bases and J lost 4 bases. The CDR3 coding sequence is TGCGCCAGCGGACCCGGGACTAGCGGTTACAATGAGCAGTTCTTC. Translating gives CASGPGTSGYNEQFF.

This chain connects TRBV7-2 to TRBJ2-2; D may be TRBD1 or TRBD2 (7 bases each). The V end was cut by 5 bases, the J end by 4 bases, with 14 bases between. The CDR3 extends over 15 amino acids. From germline, CDR1 is SGHTA and CDR2 FQGNSA. The CDR3 bases are TGTGCCAGCAGCCTTCCCAGGGGGGGCACCGGGGAGCTGTTTTTT. Protein product: CASSLPRGGTGELFF.

CDR3 residues: CASQDRTSNEKLFF. In nucleotides, the CDR3 is TGTGCCAGCCAGGACCGGACAAGTAATGAAAAACTGTTTTTT. V gene TRBV2 combines with J gene TRBJ1-4, with D perhaps TRBD1 (5 bases). V dropped 8 bases and J dropped 4 bases, with 14 bases sitting between them. The length of the CDR3 is 14 residues. Germline V gene lookup returns CDR1 SNHLY and CDR2 FYNNEI.

V is TRBV5-1 and J is TRBJ2-1; 14 bases agree with TRBD2. The junction had 10 bases not matched to a gene; V was cut back by 4 bases and J by 1 base. CDR1 and CDR2 from the germline V gene are SGHRS and YFSETQ. The CDR3 is made up of 19 amino acids. The CDR3 reads CASSNPTSGRAGSYNEQFF. In nucleotides, the CDR3 is TGCGCCAGCAGCAATCCGACTAGCGGGAGGGCCGGGTCCTACAATGAGCAGTTCTTC.

Worth noting for this clone: Just one base apart from a much larger clone, this may be a read error. The chain couples TRBV28 to TRBJ2-7; no definite D call. V lost 9 bases and J lost 4, with 19 bases in between. The V gene's germline CDR1 is MDHEN and CDR2 SYDVKM. CDR3 length: 14 residues. CDR3 protein: CASQGPTPPYEQYF. CDR3 nucleotide sequence: TGTGCCAGTCAAGGGCCGACCCCCCCTTACGAGCAGTACTTC.

This clone has a single count. This chain uses TRBV19 with TRBJ1-2, with TRBD1 identical over 7 bases. The ends lost 3 bases at V and 2 bases at J; junction bases unmatched: 12. This CDR3 has 17 residues. CDR1 and CDR2 from the germline V gene are LNHDA and SQIVND (reference sequence). The CDR3 loop reads CASSIPGSTGYNYGYTF. The CDR3 DNA reads TGTGCCAGTAGTATTCCTGGTTCGACAGGGTACAACTATGGCTACACCTTC.

The chain uses TRBV25-1 and TRBJ2-6; 7 bases match TRBD2. The CDR3 is 15 residues long. The germline CDR1 and CDR2 sequences are MGHDK and SYGVNS. V shed 3 bases, J shed 4 bases, and the junction held 3 bases outside the gene matches. This CDR3 is CASSEGGIGANVLTF. In DNA, the CDR3 is TGTGCCAGCAGTGAGGGGGGGATAGGGGCCAACGTCCTGACTTTC.

This clone was picked up many times. This chain links TRBV9 with TRBJ2-7; TRBD1 is a possible D gene (6 bases). V shed 4 bases and J shed 3 bases, with 14 bases lying between them. CDR1 and CDR2 from the germline V gene are SGDLS and YYNGEE. The CDR3 runs to 14 residues. In nucleotides, the CDR3 is TGTGCCAGCAGCCTCGGAGACAGGAACTACGAGCAGTACTTC. It translates to CASSLGDRNYEQYF.

CDR3 residues: CASAVGVNTEAFF. The CDR3 coding sequence is TGTGCCAGCGCTGTGGGGGTGAACACTGAAGCTTTCTTT. This chain uses TRBV9 with TRBJ1-1; TRBD1 might be the D (5 bases). The ends were cut back, 7 bases at V and 0 bases at J, with 10 bases in the middle. The CDR3 runs to 13 residues. Germline CDR1 is SGDLS and CDR2 is YYNGEE.